A single sample gave rise to the 23 T cell receptor beta chains below, sequenced in a study of vaccination and CD4 T cells after COVID-19 (dated by TCRdb to the early 2020s). The meaning of the sample's treatment or condition label: roughly 10-day PBMC culture with coronavirus spike peptide pools or control peptides (ViraFEST assay). CD4+ T cells from unexposed donors were collected before the COVID-19 pandemic (2011-2018). To prepare the library, PCR was applied. For sequencing, an Illumina iSeq 100 was employed. DNA from cultured CD4+ T cells was subjected to TCR sequencing with the Oncomine TCR Beta short-read assay at the Johns Hopkins FTIC core. TCRdb trimmed the raw reads at Q25, called clones with MiXCR and kept productive beta chains. CDR3 protein duplicates are merged, each entry listing the most common genes and DNA. In all, the sample holds several thousand distinct CDR3 sequences, and under 45% of those were seen once. About 19% of the sample is in the top ten clones.

Their cognate antigens are unknown. Source material: CD4+ T cells from blood, cultured in vitro. These receptors came from a human donor in good health.

The chain has TRBV19 and TRBJ2-7, with 8 bases fitting TRBD2. The CDR3 runs 15 residues. Germline values: CDR1 LNHDA, CDR2 SQIVND (reference sequence). V lost 4 bases, J lost 3 bases, and 8 bases stayed unmatched. In DNA form, the CDR3 reads TGTGCCAGTAGTAAAAGCGGGAGAAGTTTCTACGAGCAGTACTTC. Its translation: CASSKSGRSFYEQYF. Together with reference TRBV19 and TRBJ2-7, the CDR3 gives the full variable domain: DGGITQSPKYLFRKEGQNVTLSCEQNLNHDAMYWYRQDPGQGLRLIYYSQIVNDFQKGDIAEGYSVSREKKESFPLTVTSAQKNPTAFYLCASSKSGRSFYEQYFGPGTRLTVT.

The CDR3 coding sequence is TGTGCCAGCAGCTTGCCCCACAGGGGAGGAGGCACTGAAGCTTTCTTT. As protein: CASSLPHRGGGTEAFF. The V gene is TRBV5-6, the J gene TRBJ1-1; 7 bases map to TRBD1. CDR1 SGHDT and CDR2 YYEEEE come from the germline V gene. The ends lost 1 base at V and 4 bases at J; junction bases unmatched: 10. The CDR3 contains 16 residues.

This clonotype was seen more than once but under ten times. The J gene is TRBJ1-2, the V gene TRBV2; TRBD1 might be the D (5 bases). Trimming cost V 5 bases and J 8 bases, with 15 bases left between them. This CDR3 contains 13 residues. Per germline, CDR1 SNHLY and CDR2 FYNNEI. The CDR3 is CASSTRLGGGYTF. CDR3 in DNA: TGTGCCAGCAGTACCCGGTTGGGGGGAGGCTACACCTTC.

This rearrangement joins TRBV6-2 or TRBV6-3 to TRBJ1-6, with TRBD1 identical over 7 bases. CDR1 is MNHEY, CDR2 SVGEGT, per germline. This CDR3 comprises 15 residues. The V gene end was trimmed by 6 bases and the J gene end by 5 bases; junction bases not matched to a gene: 7. The CDR3 DNA reads as TGTGCCAGCAGACCATTGGACAGGAATAATTCACCCCTCCACTTT. This codes for CASRPLDRNNSPLHF.

This clonotype turned up a few times. The CDR3 loop reads CASSLGTGWDQPQHF. The CDR3 DNA reads TGTGCCAGCAGCTTGGGGACAGGGTGGGACCAGCCCCAGCATTTT. V gene TRBV11-1 combines with J gene TRBJ1-5; TRBD1 aligns across 9 bases. The ends lost 3 bases at V and 7 bases at J; junction bases unmatched: 7. The CDR3 sequence is 15 residues long. Germline CDR1 SGHAT, CDR2 FQDESV (reference sequence). Full variable domain (missing parts from reference TRBV11-1 and TRBJ1-5): EAEVAQSPRYKITEKSQAVAFWCDPISGHATLYWYRQILGQGPELLVQFQDESVVDDSQLPKDRFSAERLKGVDSTLKIQPAELGDSAMYLCASSLGTGWDQPQHFGDGTRLSIL.

The chain has TRBV7-6 and TRBJ2-7, with a possible D match to TRBD1 (5 bases). The length of the CDR3 is 16 residues. The germline V gene has CDR1 SGHVS and CDR2 FNYEAQ. V was cut by 2 bases and J by 0 bases, with 14 bases left in between. Here the CDR3 DNA reads TGTGCCAGCAGCTTATCGACAGCCCCAAGCTCCTACGAGCAGTACTTC. Translated, it gives CASSLSTAPSSYEQYF.

The chain is built from TRBV28 and TRBJ2-5; 9 bases are a match to TRBD1. This CDR3 is 14 amino acids long. Germline V lookup: CDR1 MDHEN, CDR2 SYDVKM. Trimming removed 6 bases from V and 7 bases from J; junction bases left unmatched: 9. The CDR3 DNA reads TGTGCCAGCAGACCCACAGGGGGCGTAGGGACCCAGTACTTC. It is translated as CASRPTGGVGTQYF.

CDR3 sequence: CASSGQGYTEAFF. Written as DNA, the CDR3 is TGTGCCAGCAGTGGACAGGGTTACACTGAAGCTTTCTTT. This chain uses TRBV25-1 with TRBJ1-1, with 7 bases matching TRBD1. This CDR3 comprises 13 residues. Germline V lookup: CDR1 MGHDK, CDR2 SYGVNS. V was pared by 4 bases and J by 3 bases, with 2 bases of the junction left unmatched.

This clonotype was seen only once. CDR3 DNA: TGTGCCAGCAGTCTTGGACAGGGCAATTCACCCCTCCACTTT. It specifies CASSLGQGNSPLHF. The chain joins TRBV12-3 or TRBV12-4 to TRBJ1-6; 8 nucleotides agree with TRBD1. The CDR3 totals 14 residues. V gave up 5 bases and J gave up 7 bases; unmatched junction bases: 4.

This clonotype was detected only once. The V gene is TRBV7-9, the J gene TRBJ2-1; TRBD1 matches 7 bases. V gave up 2 bases and J gave up 0 bases; unmatched junction bases: 4. CDR1 is SEHNR and CDR2 is FQNEAQ in the germline V gene (reference sequence). This CDR3 contains 16 residues. The CDR3: CASSLSRGHSYNEQFF. CDR3 sequence (DNA): TGTGCCAGCAGCTTATCAAGGGGGCACTCCTACAATGAGCAGTTCTTC. The full variable domain, with the rest looked up from reference TRBV7-9 and TRBJ2-1, is DTGVSQNPRHKITKRGQNVTFRCDPISEHNRLYWYRQTLGQGPEFLTYFQNEAQLEKSRLLSDRFSAERPKGSFSTLEIQRTEQGDSAMYLCASSLSRGHSYNEQFFGPGTRLTVL.

This clonotype was counted between two and nine times. The chain has TRBV27 and TRBJ1-6; 9 bases map to TRBD1. The CDR3 contains 13 residues. Germline V gives CDR1 MNHEY, CDR2 SMNVEV (reference sequence). J was trimmed by 9 bases and V by 8 bases; bases with no gene match: 5. The chain's CDR3 is CASSGTGFSPLHF. CDR3 bases: TGTGCCAGCTCGGGGACAGGGTTTTCACCCCTCCACTTT.

The chain carries TRBV20-1 and TRBJ1-4; D unresolved. The CDR3 runs to 14 residues. V lost 3 bases to trimming and J lost 5 bases, with 13 bases between them. Per the germline V gene, CDR1 is DFQATT and CDR2 is SNEGSKA (reference sequence). CDR3 nucleotides: TGCAGTGCTAGTTGGGCATCGGAGAATGAAAAACTGTTTTTT. Its protein is CSASWASENEKLFF.

This clonotype was counted between two and nine times. The V call is TRBV19, the J call TRBJ2-5; 8 positions match TRBD2. The CDR3 runs 14 residues. Germline-derived CDR1 and CDR2 are LNHDA and SQIVND (reference sequence). Trimming removed 5 bases from V and 5 bases from J; junction bases left unmatched: 7. The CDR3 sequence: CASSVGGGRETQYF. For the CDR3, the DNA is TGTGCCAGTAGTGTCGGGGGGGGCCGGGAGACCCAGTACTTC.

V and J are TRBV19 and TRBJ2-6, with D unresolved. CDR3 size: 17 residues. V lost 3 bases to trimming and J lost 0 bases, with 12 bases between them. Germline values: CDR1 LNHDA, CDR2 SQIVND (reference sequence). The CDR3 coding sequence is TGTGCCAGTAGTATCGGACGGGCAAGCTCTGGGGCCAACGTCCTGACTTTC. Encoded protein: CASSIGRASSGANVLTF.

J is TRBJ2-6 and V is TRBV6-5; TRBD1 agrees at 7 bases. CDR1 and CDR2 (germline): MNHEY, SVGAGI. The CDR3 is 18 residues long. With 4 bases clipped from V and 4 bases from J, the junction kept 13 bases outside the gene matches. DNA of the CDR3: TGTGCCAGCAGTTTCCGTGGACAGGTCAATACGGGGGCCAACGTCCTGACTTTC. Encoded protein: CASSFRGQVNTGANVLTF.

This clonotype was seen a handful of times. The chain has TRBV7-8 and TRBJ1-3; 8 bases agree with TRBD1. The CDR3 runs 15 residues. V trimming: 6 bases; J trimming: 4 bases; junction bases outside the gene matches: 8. Germline assignment: CDR1 SGHVS and CDR2 FQNEAQ. For the CDR3, the DNA is TGTGCCAGCAGTCGAAAACAGGGGGGCGGAAACACCATATATTTT. Its translation: CASSRKQGGGNTIYF.

The CDR3 loop reads CASSPRTGSNYGYTF. CDR3 bases: TGTGCCAGCAGCCCTCGGACAGGGAGTAACTATGGCTACACCTTC. The gene calls are TRBV7-8 and TRBJ1-2; 8 nucleotides agree with TRBD1. The CDR3 covers 15 residues. After removal of 5 bases from V and 1 base from J, the junction contained 6 bases not matched to a gene. Germline V gene lookup returns CDR1 SGHVS and CDR2 FQNEAQ.

This clonotype was detected a few times. J is TRBJ1-5 and V is TRBV19, with unresolved D. The germline V and J ends were trimmed by 9 bases and 0 bases, with 12 bases remaining between them. This CDR3 spans 14 amino acids. Germline CDR1 and CDR2: LNHDA and SQIVND (reference sequence). The CDR3: CASRPNYSNQPQHF. Written as DNA, the CDR3 is TGTGCCAGCCGACCCAACTATAGCAATCAGCCCCAGCATTTT. Combining the CDR3 with reference TRBV19 and TRBJ1-5 gives the whole variable domain DGGITQSPKYLFRKEGQNVTLSCEQNLNHDAMYWYRQDPGQGLRLIYYSQIVNDFQKGDIAEGYSVSREKKESFPLTVTSAQKNPTAFYLCASRPNYSNQPQHFGDGTRLSIL.

V usage is TRBV7-8 and J usage is TRBJ2-3; TRBD2 matches 8 bases. This CDR3 region has 15 residues. Germline V gives CDR1 SGHVS, CDR2 FQNEAQ. J lost 0 bases, V lost 11 bases, and 10 bases had no gene match. CDR3 DNA: TGTGCCCCCAGCTTGACTAGCGAGAGCACAGATACGCAGTATTTT. This gives the protein CAPSLTSESTDTQYF.

This chain links TRBV4-3 with TRBJ1-2, with TRBD1 matching over 7 bases. The V gene end was trimmed by 5 bases and the J gene end by 6 bases; junction bases not matched to a gene: 12. CDR3 length equals 15 residues. The germline V gene has CDR1 LGHNA and CDR2 YSLEER. CDR3 residues: CASSRRQGFLDGYTF. CDR3 nucleotide sequence: TGCGCCAGCAGCAGGAGACAGGGTTTCCTAGATGGCTACACCTTC.

The table lists this clonotype with a count of one. The genes are TRBV30 and TRBJ1-2, with TRBD1 matching 9 bases. The trim removed 3 bases at V and 5 bases at J, leaving 7 bases unmatched. Germline V gene data show CDR1 as GTSNPN and CDR2 as SVGIG (reference sequence). The CDR3 is 14 residues long. Here the CDR3 DNA reads TGTGCCTGGAGCCTCACCGGACAGGGGTATGGCTACACCTTC. This encodes CAWSLTGQGYGYTF.

This clonotype occurred once. The rearrangement uses TRBV20-1 and TRBJ2-1, with TRBD1 matching 7 bases. Germline-derived CDR1 and CDR2 are DFQATT and SNEGSKA (reference sequence). The CDR3 loop spans 14 amino acids. V shed 8 bases and J 2 bases; nucleotides not matched to a gene: 9. Written as DNA, the CDR3 is TGCAGTTCTTTGACAGGGAGCGCCTACAATGAGCAGTTCTTC. Translated: CSSLTGSAYNEQFF.

V gene TRBV25-1 combines with J gene TRBJ1-1; 9 nucleotides match TRBD1. The CDR3 runs 16 residues. After removal of 3 bases from V and 3 bases from J, the junction contained 8 bases not matched to a gene. The germline V gene has CDR1 MGHDK and CDR2 SYGVNS. CDR3 amino acids: CASSDYRGLGYTEAFF. The CDR3 nucleotides are TGTGCCAGCAGTGATTACAGGGGGCTCGGGTACACTGAAGCTTTCTTT.